This T cell receptor beta chain was profiled in a study of T cell clonotyping in hematopoietic cell transplantation. Profiling relied on immunoSEQ multiplex PCR, and the TCRdb table lists in-frame clones only, not all of them. Seen here are about 9,000 clones, around 79% observed once, and the top ten hold about 45%. General observations from the study: After transplant, recipient diversity fell while pathologically expanded clonotypes grew through day 180. At the given depth, recipient repertoires were over 95% de novo clonotypes.

This CDR3 has 18 amino acids. The germline V gene encodes CDR1 SGHTA and CDR2 FQGNSA. Between the trimmed V and J ends, which lost 0 bases and 3 bases, there was a span of 20 bases. With regard to this clone: What it binds is not known.

Blood collection times were about day -28 and days 30, 100, 180 posttransplant. This rearrangement joins TRBV7-2 to TRBJ1-1; the D gene is possibly TRBD1 (5 bases). The clonotype was recovered from a female patient aged 50-59 years who had an allogeneic stem cell transplant from a related donor, so the T cells may come from the graft donor. Some clones in this sample may be carry-over from other donors' samples. The sample here was peripheral blood mononuclear cells, taken 180 days after allogeneic stem cell transplant. This CDR3 reads CASSLAHFPLMGHTEAFF. In DNA, the CDR3 is TGTGCCAGCAGCTTAGCACATTTCCCTCTAATGGGGCACACTGAAGCTTTCTTT.